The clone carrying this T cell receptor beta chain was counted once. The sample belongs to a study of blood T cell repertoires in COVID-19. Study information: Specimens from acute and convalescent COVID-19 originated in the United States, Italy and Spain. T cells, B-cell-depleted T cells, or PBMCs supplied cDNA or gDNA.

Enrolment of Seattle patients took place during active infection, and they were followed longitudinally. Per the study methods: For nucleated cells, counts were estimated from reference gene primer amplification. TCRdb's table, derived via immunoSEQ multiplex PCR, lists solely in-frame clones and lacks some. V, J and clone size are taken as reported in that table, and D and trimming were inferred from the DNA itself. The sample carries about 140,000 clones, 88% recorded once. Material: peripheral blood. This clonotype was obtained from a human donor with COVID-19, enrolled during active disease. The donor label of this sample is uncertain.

CDR3 loop: CASNDRGASNQPQHF. The CDR3 coding sequence is TGTGCCAGTAATGACAGGGGGGCAAGCAATCAGCCCCAGCATTTT. The rearrangement links TRBV19 to TRBJ1-5, with TRBD1 matching 9 bases. This CDR3 is 15 amino acids long. Germline CDR1 reads LNHDA; CDR2 reads SQIVND (reference sequence). The ends lost 7 bases at V and 1 base at J; junction bases unmatched: 5.